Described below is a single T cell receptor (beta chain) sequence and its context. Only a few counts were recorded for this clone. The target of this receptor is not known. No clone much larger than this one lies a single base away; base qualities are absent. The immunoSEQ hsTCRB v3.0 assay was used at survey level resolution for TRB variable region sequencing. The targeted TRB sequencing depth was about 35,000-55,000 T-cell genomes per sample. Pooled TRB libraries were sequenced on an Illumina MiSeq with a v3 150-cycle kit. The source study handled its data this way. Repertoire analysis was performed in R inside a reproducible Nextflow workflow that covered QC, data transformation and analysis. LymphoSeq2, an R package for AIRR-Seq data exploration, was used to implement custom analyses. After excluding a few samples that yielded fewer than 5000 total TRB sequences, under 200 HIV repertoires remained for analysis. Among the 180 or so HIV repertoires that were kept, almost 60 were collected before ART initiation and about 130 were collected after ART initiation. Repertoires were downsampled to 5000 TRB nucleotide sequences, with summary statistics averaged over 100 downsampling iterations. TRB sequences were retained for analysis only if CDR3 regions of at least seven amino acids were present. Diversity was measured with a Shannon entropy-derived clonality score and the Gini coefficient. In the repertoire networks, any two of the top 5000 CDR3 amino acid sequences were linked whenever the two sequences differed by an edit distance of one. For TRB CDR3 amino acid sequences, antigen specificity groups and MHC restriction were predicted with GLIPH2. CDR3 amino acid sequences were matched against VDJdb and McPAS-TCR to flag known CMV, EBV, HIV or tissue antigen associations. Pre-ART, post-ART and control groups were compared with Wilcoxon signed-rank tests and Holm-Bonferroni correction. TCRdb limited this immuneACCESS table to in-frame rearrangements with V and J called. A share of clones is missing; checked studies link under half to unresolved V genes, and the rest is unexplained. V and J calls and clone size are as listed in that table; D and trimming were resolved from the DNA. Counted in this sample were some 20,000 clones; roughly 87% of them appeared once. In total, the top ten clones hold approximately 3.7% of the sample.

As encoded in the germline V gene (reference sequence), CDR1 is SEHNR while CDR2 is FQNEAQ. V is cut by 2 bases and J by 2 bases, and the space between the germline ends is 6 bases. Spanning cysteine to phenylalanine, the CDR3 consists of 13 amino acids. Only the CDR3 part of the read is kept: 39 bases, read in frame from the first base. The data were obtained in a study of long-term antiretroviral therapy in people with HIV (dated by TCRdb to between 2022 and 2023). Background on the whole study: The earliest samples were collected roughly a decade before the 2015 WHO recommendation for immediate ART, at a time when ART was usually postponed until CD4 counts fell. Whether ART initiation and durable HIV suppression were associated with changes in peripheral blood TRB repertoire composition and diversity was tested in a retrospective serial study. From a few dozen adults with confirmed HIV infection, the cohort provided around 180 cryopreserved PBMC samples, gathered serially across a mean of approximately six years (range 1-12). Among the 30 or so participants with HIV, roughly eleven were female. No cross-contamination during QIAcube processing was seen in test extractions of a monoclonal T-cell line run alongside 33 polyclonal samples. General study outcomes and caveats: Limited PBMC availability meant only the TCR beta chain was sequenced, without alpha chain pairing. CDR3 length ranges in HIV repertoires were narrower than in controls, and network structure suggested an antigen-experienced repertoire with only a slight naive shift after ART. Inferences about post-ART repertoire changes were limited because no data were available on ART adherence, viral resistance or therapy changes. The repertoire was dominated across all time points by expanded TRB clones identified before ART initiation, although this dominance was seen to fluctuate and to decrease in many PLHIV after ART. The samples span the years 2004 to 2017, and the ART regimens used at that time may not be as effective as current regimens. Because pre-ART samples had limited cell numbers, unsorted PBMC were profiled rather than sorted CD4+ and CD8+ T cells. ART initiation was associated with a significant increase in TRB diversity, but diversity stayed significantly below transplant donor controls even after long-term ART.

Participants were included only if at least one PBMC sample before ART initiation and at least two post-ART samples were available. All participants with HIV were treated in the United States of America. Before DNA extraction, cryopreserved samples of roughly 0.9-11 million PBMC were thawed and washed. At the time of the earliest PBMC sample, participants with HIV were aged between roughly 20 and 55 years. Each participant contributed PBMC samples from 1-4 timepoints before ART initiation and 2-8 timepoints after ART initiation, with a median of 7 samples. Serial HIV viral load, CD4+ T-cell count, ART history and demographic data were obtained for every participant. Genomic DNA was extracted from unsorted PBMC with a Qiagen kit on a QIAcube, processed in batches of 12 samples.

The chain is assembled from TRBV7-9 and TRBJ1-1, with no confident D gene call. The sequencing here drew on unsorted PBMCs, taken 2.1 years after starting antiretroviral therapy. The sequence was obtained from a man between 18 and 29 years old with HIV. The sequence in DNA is TGTGCCAGCAGCTTACGCGGAAACACTGAAGCTTTCTTT. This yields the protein CASSLRGNTEAFF.